These 18 T cell receptor beta chains originate from one sample sequenced in a study of somatic mutations in cytotoxic T cells in rheumatoid arthritis. Produced via immunoSEQ multiplex PCR; TCRdb's table is partial and in-frame only. Here the sample spans around 20,000 clones, approximately 83% being singletons. The sequenced sample was CD8+ T cells sorted from blood. The source of these receptors is a man in his late teens or twenties with rheumatoid arthritis.

The chain uses TRBV7-8 and TRBJ2-7; 8 bases align to TRBD1. From germline, CDR1 is SGHVS and CDR2 FQNEAQ. This CDR3 has 14 amino acids. The V segment lost 4 bases and the J segment 4 bases; nucleotides outside the gene matches: 6. CDR3 residues: CASSSRDRRYEQYF. The CDR3 DNA is TGTGCCAGCAGCTCTCGGGACAGGAGGTACGAGCAGTACTTC.

The rearrangement joins TRBV6-1 to TRBJ2-6, with D unresolved. CDR1 is MNHNS, CDR2 SASEGT, per germline. The CDR3 has 12 residues. The V end lost 7 bases, the J end lost 2 bases, and 3 bases lay between the germline ends. The CDR3 DNA is TGTGCCAGCATCACTGGGGCCAACGTCCTGACTTTC. Translating it yields CASITGANVLTF.

The V call is TRBV7-9, the J call TRBJ2-3; D may be TRBD1 or TRBD2 (6 bases each). In germline, CDR1 is SEHNR, CDR2 FQNEAQ (reference sequence). V was clipped by 8 bases and J by 5 bases, with 20 bases between them. The length of the CDR3 is 15 residues. The CDR3 sequence: CASRISGGQEDTQYF. The CDR3 DNA sequence: TGTGCCAGCCGAATCAGTGGGGGGCAAGAAGATACGCAGTATTTT.

The chain joins TRBV5-6 to TRBJ1-2; D possibly corresponds to TRBD1 (5 bases). From germline, CDR1 is SGHDT and CDR2 YYEEEE. The CDR3 has 13 amino acids. V lost 3 bases and J lost 4, with 10 bases in between. Here the CDR3 reads CASSSTAPYGYTF. CDR3 coding DNA: TGTGCCAGCAGCTCGACAGCTCCCTATGGCTACACCTTC. The full variable domain, rest sourced from reference TRBV5-6 and TRBJ1-2, is DAGVTQSPTHLIKTRGQQVTLRCSPKSGHDTVSWYQQALGQGPQFIFQYYEEEERQRGNFPDRFSGHQFPNYSSELNVNALLLGDSALYLCASSSTAPYGYTFGSGTRLTVV.

CDR3 residues: CASSSTGSSYEQYF. CDR3 DNA sequence: TGTGCCAGCAGTTCGACAGGGTCCTCCTACGAGCAGTACTTC. This sequence joins TRBV27 and TRBJ2-5; TRBD1 matches at 7 bases. The J call may not be correct, given that the DNA end is closer to TRBJ2-7. The CDR3 contains 14 residues. Germline CDR1 is MNHEY and CDR2 is SMNVEV (reference sequence).

J is TRBJ2-2 and V is TRBV7-3; 12 bases line up with TRBD1. Trimming removed 6 bases from V and 5 bases from J; junction bases left unmatched: 10. Germline V lookup: CDR1 SGHTA, CDR2 FQGTGA. The CDR3 runs 17 residues. CDR3 amino acids: CASSPGTGGALTGELFF. CDR3 bases: TGTGCCAGCAGTCCCGGGACAGGGGGCGCGCTGACCGGGGAGCTGTTTTTT. Based on the CDR3 plus reference TRBV7-3 and TRBJ2-2, the full variable domain is GAGVSQTPSNKVTEKGKYVELRCDPISGHTALYWYRQSLGQGPEFLIYFQGTGAADDSGLPNDRFFAVRPEGSVSTLKIQRTERGDSAVYLCASSPGTGGALTGELFFGEGSRLTVL.

The chain links TRBV5-6 to TRBJ2-1, with 7 bases identical to TRBD2. Germline lookup yields CDR1 SGHDT and CDR2 YYEEEE. Trimming removed 0 bases from V and 6 bases from J; junction bases left unmatched: 0. This CDR3 comprises 13 residues. CDR3 residues: CASSLGGSNEQFF. DNA for the CDR3: TGTGCCAGCAGCTTGGGCGGGAGCAATGAGCAGTTCTTC.

J is TRBJ2-1 and V is TRBV11-2; 9 bases match TRBD2. Germline lookup yields CDR1 SGHAT and CDR2 FQNNGV. The CDR3 consists of 19 residues. The V segment lost 1 base and the J segment 3 bases; nucleotides outside the gene matches: 13. The CDR3 DNA reads as TGTGCCAGCAGCTTAGCCGGGACAAGCGGGGGGCCAAACTACAATGAGCAGTTCTTC. Protein product: CASSLAGTSGGPNYNEQFF.

The chain recombines TRBV11-2 with TRBJ1-1; 7 positions match TRBD1. Trimming took 4 bases from V and 1 from J; bases not matched to a gene: 6. This CDR3 has 15 amino acids. CDR1 and CDR2 from the germline V gene are SGHAT and FQNNGV. The CDR3 sequence: CASSSWPGGNTEAFF. In DNA form, the CDR3 reads TGTGCCAGCAGCTCTTGGCCAGGGGGGAACACTGAAGCTTTCTTT.

The chain carries TRBV9 and TRBJ2-1; 10 nucleotides line up with TRBD2. The CDR3 is 15 amino acids. The germline CDR1 and CDR2 sequences are SGDLS and YYNGEE. V shed 3 bases and J 2 bases; nucleotides not matched to a gene: 2. In DNA form, the CDR3 reads TGTGCCAGCAGCGCCAGCGGGGGGGCCTACAATGAGCAGTTCTTC. The encoded protein is CASSASGGAYNEQFF. Supplemented by reference TRBV9 and TRBJ2-1, the full variable domain reads DSGVTQTPKHLITATGQRVTLRCSPRSGDLSVYWYQQSLDQGLQFLIQYYNGEERAKGNILERFSAQQFPDLHSELNLSSLELGDSALYFCASSASGGAYNEQFFGPGTRLTVL.

J is TRBJ1-4 and V is TRBV18; TRBD1 agrees at 7 bases. The V gene end was trimmed by 4 bases and the J gene end by 0 bases; junction bases not matched to a gene: 11. CDR3 length: 18 amino acids. Germline V lookup: CDR1 KGHSH, CDR2 LQKENI. The CDR3 region has the DNA TGTGCCAGCTCACAGGGGGCGGACGGTCTTGCAACTAATGAAAAACTGTTTTTT. Amino acids: CASSQGADGLATNEKLFF.

The rearrangement joins TRBV4-3 to TRBJ2-1, with TRBD1 identical over 10 bases. The V segment lost 8 bases and the J segment 7 bases; nucleotides outside the gene matches: 11. Germline V gene lookup returns CDR1 LGHNA and CDR2 YSLEER. CDR3 length: 15 amino acids. The CDR3 bases are TGCGCCAGCGGTACCGGGACAGGGGTCCAGAATGAGCAGTTCTTC. Protein product: CASGTGTGVQNEQFF.

The chain recombines TRBV4-3 with TRBJ2-3; 12 nucleotides agree with TRBD2. The junction had 15 bases not matched to a gene; V was cut back by 0 bases and J by 2 bases. The CDR3 is 21 amino acids. Germline V lookup: CDR1 LGHNA, CDR2 YSLEER. For the CDR3, the DNA is TGCGCCAGCAGCCAAGATTTAGTTCTAGCGGGGGGGGCGCGTATCACAGATACGCAGTATTTT. Protein: CASSQDLVLAGGARITDTQYF.

This chain connects TRBV6-1 to TRBJ1-5, with D tentatively TRBD1 (6 bases). The CDR3 is 15 residues long. V gave up 1 base and J gave up 2 bases, with 9 bases separating them. Germline values: CDR1 MNHNS, CDR2 SASEGT. DNA for the CDR3: TGTGCCAGCAGTGAAGAGGCAGGGGGCAATCAGCCCCAGCATTTT. Protein product: CASSEEAGGNQPQHF.

The chain is built from TRBV9 and TRBJ1-2; 8 bases align to TRBD1. The V gene's germline CDR1 is SGDLS and CDR2 YYNGEE. V lost 2 bases, J lost 4 bases, and 7 bases stayed unmatched. The CDR3 is 15 residues long. CDR3 DNA: TGTGCCAGCAGCGTTTCAGGGGGCGCATCCTATGGCTACACCTTC. Its protein product is CASSVSGGASYGYTF.

The chain carries TRBV4-3 and TRBJ2-7; D is tentatively TRBD1 or TRBD2 (5 bases each). In germline, CDR1 is LGHNA, CDR2 YSLEER. The V and J ends lost 3 bases and 9 bases respectively, with 15 bases between them. This CDR3 contains 13 residues. CDR3 protein: CASSQGEQDGQYF. CDR3 bases: TGCGCCAGCAGCCAGGGGGAACAGGACGGGCAGTACTTC.

The V call is TRBV6-4, the J call TRBJ2-3; the D gene could be TRBD1 or TRBD2 (5 bases each). Trimming cost V 0 bases and J 2 bases, with 9 bases left between them. The CDR3 has 15 amino acids. CDR1 is MRHNA, CDR2 SNTAGT, per germline. The DNA of the CDR3 is TGTGCCAGCAGTGACTCGAGAGGGGCCACAGATACGCAGTATTTT. It translates to CASSDSRGATDTQYF.

The rearrangement joins TRBV11-2 to TRBJ2-7; possibly TRBD1 for D (5 bases). Deletions cut 1 base from V and 4 bases from J, with 11 bases between. The germline V gene encodes CDR1 SGHAT and CDR2 FQNNGV. This CDR3 is built from 14 residues. CDR3 loop: CASSLALQDYEQYF. CDR3 coding DNA: TGTGCCAGCAGCTTAGCGTTACAGGATTACGAGCAGTACTTC.